The 4 T cell receptor beta chains below were found in one sample sequenced in a study of technical replicates of blood from four donors. The repertoire was sequenced with immunoSEQ multiplex PCR; TCRdb's copy has only in-frame clones and lacks some. The sample holds 79,000 or so clones, around 96% seen once. Sequencing input: T cells isolated from PBMCs. The receptors here all came from a human donor in good health.

This clone was detected only once. Other DNA sequences in the sample encode the same CDR3. The chain's CDR3 is CASSLGGRDEQYF. CDR3 bases: TGCGCCAGCAGCCTCGGGGGGAGGGACGAGCAGTACTTC. This chain links TRBV5-1 with TRBJ2-7; 7 bases fit TRBD2. Germline V gene data show CDR1 as SGHRS and CDR2 as YFSETQ. This CDR3 region has 13 residues. J gave up 5 bases and V 4 bases, and 6 bases lay outside the gene matches.

The V gene is TRBV18, the J gene TRBJ1-5, with 7 bases identical to TRBD1. There are 13 residues in the CDR3. The V gene's germline CDR1 is KGHSH and CDR2 LQKENI. V trimming: 3 bases; J trimming: 7 bases; junction bases outside the gene matches: 3. The CDR3 reads CASSPDRSQPQHF. The CDR3 DNA sequence: TGTGCCAGCTCACCGGACAGGTCGCAGCCCCAGCATTTT. The whole variable domain, remainder taken from reference TRBV18 and TRBJ1-5, is NAGVMQNPRHLVRRRGQEARLRCSPMKGHSHVYWYRQLPEEGLKFMVYLQKENIIDESGMPKERFSAEFPKEGPSILRIQQVVRGDSAAYFCASSPDRSQPQHFGDGTRLSIL.

The genes are TRBV6-5 and TRBJ1-5; TRBD1 might be the D (5 bases). The CDR3 spans 14 residues. Trimming stripped 4 bases from V and 3 bases from J, with 10 bases between. Germline values: CDR1 MNHEY, CDR2 SVGAGI. This CDR3 reads CASSSGYSNQPQHF. In DNA form, the CDR3 reads TGTGCCAGCAGTTCAGGGTATTCCAATCAGCCCCAGCATTTT.

The CDR3 region has the DNA TGTGCCAGCAGCTTGGTTTATGTGGCAGCTAACTATGGCTACACCTTC. Translated, it gives CASSLVYVAANYGYTF. The rearrangement links TRBV5-6 to TRBJ1-2; D is ambiguous. This CDR3 is 16 amino acids long. Per the germline V gene, CDR1 is SGHDT and CDR2 is YYEEEE. The V and J ends lost 0 bases and 0 bases respectively, with 12 bases between them.